What follows are 17 T cell receptor beta chains derived from one specimen sequenced in a study of tumor and adjacent non-tumor tissue in lung cancer. Three rounds of nested PCR, following a modified ARM-PCR protocol, produced the TCRbeta library. Using its own MiXCR run on the multiplex PCR reads, TCRdb lists one record per CDR3 protein. The sample contains 70,000 or so distinct CDR3 sequences, 55% to 75% of which appear only once. RNA was extracted from bulk tissue without any cell sorting. Material: lung tumor tissue. These receptors were collected from a man aged 50-60 years with non-small cell lung cancer.

Concerning this clonotype: An end of the junction differs from the germline gene, which may be a read error. V is TRBV11-3 and J is TRBJ2-1; 7 positions match TRBD2. The germline gives CDR1 SGHNT, CDR2 YENEEA. The CDR3 is made up of 15 amino acids. DNA for the CDR3: TGTGCCAGCAGTTTAGCGGGCCATGCTGTCAATGAGCATTTCTTC. As protein: CASSLAGHAVNEHFF.

Turning to this clonotype: Given the absence of the conserved phenylalanine or tryptophan at the CDR3 end, a read error is likely. Because the CDR3's place on the DNA is in doubt, the DNA is left out and the CDR3 is given as listed by TCRdb. The J gene is TRBJ2-7, the V gene TRBV21-1; the table gives TRBD2 as D, unverified against the DNA. TRBV21-1 is a known pseudogene. The CDR3 contains 16 residues when both ends are counted. CDR3 amino acids: CASSKGEGRRDYEQYL.

The chain couples TRBV7-2 to TRBJ2-1; 8 nucleotides agree with TRBD2. Germline loops: CDR1 SGHTA, CDR2 FQGNSA. After removal of 1 base from V and 4 bases from J, the junction contained 6 bases not matched to a gene. This CDR3 spans 16 amino acids. The CDR3 nucleotides read TGTGCCAGCAGCTTAGTTGGCGGGAGGACATACAATGAGCAGTTCTTC. As protein: CASSLVGGRTYNEQFF.

The genes are TRBV5-1 and TRBJ1-6; TRBD1 matches at 8 bases. CDR3 length equals 15 residues. The germline gives CDR1 SGHRS, CDR2 YFSETQ. J lost 7 bases, V lost 0 bases, and 3 bases had no gene match. The CDR3 DNA reads TGCGCCAGCAGCTTGGATGGACAGGGAAATTCACCCCTCCACTTT. It specifies CASSLDGQGNSPLHF.

As concerns this clonotype: The junction differs from germline at one of its ends, possibly a read error. The J gene is TRBJ1-2, the V gene TRBV6-1, with D hard to call. CDR1 and CDR2 from the germline V gene are MNHNS and SASEGT. The CDR3 covers 13 residues. The CDR3: CASSEMDLRGYTF. The CDR3 DNA reads as TGTGCTAGCAGTGAAATGGATTTAAGAGGCTACACCTTC.

The genes are TRBV6-5 and TRBJ2-7; tentatively, D is TRBD2 (6 bases). V lost 9 bases, J lost 3 bases, and 15 bases lay in between. The CDR3 sequence is 13 residues long. Germline CDR1 MNHEY, CDR2 SVGAGI. DNA for the CDR3: TGTGCCAGGCCCCGGCGGGATGACTACGAGCAGTACTTC. Encoded protein: CARPRRDDYEQYF.

The V and J genes are TRBV6-1 and TRBJ1-4, with no clear D. Germline values: CDR1 MNHNS, CDR2 SASEGT. The length of the CDR3 is 13 residues. The V end was cut by 4 bases, the J end by 13 bases, with 16 bases between. The CDR3 DNA follows: TGTGCCAGCAGTGGATTGGTCTCGGGCCCACTGTTTTTT. Amino acid sequence: CASSGLVSGPLFF.

Note on this clonotype: This sequence may be a read error, since a much larger clone differs from it by one base. This sequence joins TRBV12-3 or TRBV12-4 and TRBJ1-5; TRBD1 matches 7 bases. J gave up 9 bases and V 3 bases, and 8 bases lay outside the gene matches. The CDR3 totals 14 residues. The DNA of the CDR3 is TGTGCCAGCAGTTTTGGACAGGCTTGTCGGCCCCAGCATTTT. Translated, it gives CASSFGQACRPQHF.

Details on this clonotype: The CDR3 does not end in the conserved phenylalanine or tryptophan, so this is likely a read error. Because the CDR3's place on the DNA is in doubt, the DNA is left out and the CDR3 is given as listed by TCRdb. The rearrangement joins TRBV11-2 to TRBJ1-3; the tabulated D call, TRBD1, remains unverified against the DNA. The CDR3 spans 14 residues, counting both ends. CDR1 is SGHAT and CDR2 is FQNNGV in the germline V gene. This CDR3 reads CASSSGQDLNTTYL.

Only a few counts were recorded for this clonotype. This may come from a read error, since a much larger clone is one base off. The chain employs TRBV11-2 and TRBJ2-1, with 7 bases that match TRBD2. CDR1 is SGHAT, CDR2 FQNNGV, per germline. V shed 1 base, J shed 9 bases, and the junction held 9 bases outside the gene matches. CDR3 length: 15 amino acids. The CDR3 region has the DNA TGTGCCAGCAGCTTAGGGGGGGGGGGTAACGGTGAGCAGTTCTTC. Its translation: CASSLGGGGNGEQFF. Based on the CDR3 plus reference TRBV11-2 and TRBJ2-1, the full variable domain is EAGVAQSPRYKIIEKRQSVAFWCNPISGHATLYWYQQILGQGPKLLIQFQNNGVVDDSQLPKDRFSAERLKGVDSTLKIQPAKLEDSAVYLCASSLGGGGNGEQFFGPGTRLTVL.

This clonotype was picked up many times. The rearrangement links TRBV5-4 to TRBJ2-3, with 10 bases aligning to TRBD2. Germline CDR1 and CDR2: SGHNT and YYREEE (reference sequence). The CDR3 has 16 residues. V gave up 0 bases and J gave up 4 bases; unmatched junction bases: 5. CDR3 protein: CASSLVVAGGADTQYF. The CDR3, as DNA: TGTGCCAGCAGCTTGGTGGTAGCGGGAGGTGCAGATACGCAGTATTTT.

This clonotype was seen repeatedly, ten times or more. This chain connects TRBV6-2 or TRBV6-3 to TRBJ1-5; D gene unclear. The CDR3 length is 14 residues. Trimming took 2 bases from V and 1 from J, leaving 6 bases between them. CDR1 is MNHEY and CDR2 is SVGEGT in the germline V gene. In DNA, the CDR3 is TGTGCCAGCAGTTACCCGGGGAGCAATCAGCCCCAGCATTTT. It yields the protein CASSYPGSNQPQHF.

Comments on this clonotype: This sequence may be a read error, since a much larger clone differs from it by one base. V gene TRBV7-8 combines with J gene TRBJ2-7; 7 bases match TRBD1. Trimming at V came to 4 bases and at J to 0 bases, leaving 21 bases not matched to a gene. The germline CDR1 and CDR2 sequences are SGHVS and FQNEAQ. This CDR3 spans 20 amino acids. CDR3 in DNA: TGTGCCAGCAGCTGGACCTTTCTACTTAGGGGGACAGTAAGCTCCTACGAGCAGTACTTC. It translates to CASSWTFLLRGTVSSYEQYF.

A few counts support this clonotype. The chain is built from TRBV24-1 and TRBJ2-5; D not certain. This CDR3 is built from 15 residues. Trimming took off 5 bases at V and 5 bases at J, with 17 bases between the two ends. Germline loops: CDR1 KGHDR, CDR2 SFDVKD. The CDR3 nucleotides are TGTGCCACCAGTGGAGGTGAAGTCCTTCAGGAGACCCAGTACTTC. This translates into CATSGGEVLQETQYF.

Concerning this clonotype itself: This may arise from a read error, as a much more abundant clone is one base away. This chain links TRBV14 with TRBJ2-5; D gene ambiguous. Germline V lookup: CDR1 SGHDN, CDR2 FVKESK. The CDR3 has 13 residues. CDR3 sequence reads: CASSYSFQDTQYF. CDR3 in DNA: TGTGCCAGCAGCTACAGCTTCCAAGACACCCAGTACTTC.

The chain couples TRBV28 to TRBJ2-6; no firm D call. The V end was cut by 3 bases, the J end by 0 bases, with 6 bases between. The CDR3 totals 15 residues. CDR1 and CDR2 from the germline V gene are MDHEN and SYDVKM. CDR3 sequence: CASSLRVSGANVLTF. In nucleotides, the CDR3 is TGTGCCAGCAGTTTGAGAGTCTCTGGGGCCAACGTCCTGACTTTC. Combining the CDR3 with reference TRBV28 and TRBJ2-6 gives the whole variable domain DVKVTQSSRYLVKRTGEKVFLECVQDMDHENMFWYRQDPGLGLRLIYFSYDVKMKEKGDIPEGYSVSREKKERFSLILESASTNQTSMYLCASSLRVSGANVLTFGAGSRLTVL.

The J gene is TRBJ2-7, the V gene TRBV7-9; 11 bases agree with TRBD2. In germline, CDR1 is SEHNR, CDR2 FQNEAQ (reference sequence). Trimming cost V 2 bases and J 10 bases; bases outside gene matches: 7. This CDR3 contains 14 residues. CDR3 in DNA: TGTGCCAGCAGCTTAACTAGCGGGAGTAGCGACCAGTACTTC. Translated, it gives CASSLTSGSSDQYF.